A single sample gave rise to the 21 T cell receptor beta chains below, sequenced in a study of blood T cells in healthy people across ages. It was with a sample-barcoded 5' primer and a J-beta primer mix that a second PCR of roughly 6 to 12 cycles was run. TCRdb re-called the 5' RACE reads through MiXCR, storing one row per CDR3 protein. The profile shows 870,000 or so distinct CDR3 sequences, more than 25% of them singletons. Material for sequencing was blood. These receptors came from a woman aged 80 or older in good health.

This clonotype is a singleton in its sample. V gene TRBV7-2 combines with J gene TRBJ2-4; D possibly uses TRBD1 or TRBD2 (5 bases each). This CDR3 comprises 13 residues. Per germline, CDR1 SGHTA and CDR2 FQGNSA. V lost 5 bases, J lost 13 bases, and 18 bases lay in between. CDR3 amino acids: CASSPRPDRGQYF. The CDR3 DNA reads as TGTGCCAGCAGCCCTCGGCCTGACAGAGGGCAGTACTTC.

V is TRBV13 and J is TRBJ2-3; 10 bases map to TRBD2. Unmatched junction bases numbered 17, after V lost 8 bases and J lost 6 bases. The CDR3 has 17 residues. Germline V gives CDR1 PRHDT, CDR2 FYEKMQ (reference sequence). As DNA, the CDR3 is TGTGCCAGCTTTGCCCCAGGGAGCGGGGGGGGCCGGGATACGCAGTATTTT. Translated: CASFAPGSGGGRDTQYF.

The CDR3 loop reads CASSRTGGPPLHF. DNA of the CDR3: TGTGCCAGCAGCCGGACAGGGGGCCCACCCCTCCACTTT. V is TRBV7-2 and J is TRBJ1-6, with 11 bases fitting TRBD1. Germline lookup yields CDR1 SGHTA and CDR2 FQGNSA. The CDR3 has 13 amino acids. Trimming removed 5 bases from V and 11 bases from J; junction bases left unmatched: 2.

In its sample, this clonotype was seen a few times. A much larger clone differs by one base, so this may be a read error. The chain uses TRBV20-1 and TRBJ2-1; possibly TRBD2 for D (7 bases). The J call may not be correct, given that the DNA end is closer to TRBJ2-7. CDR1 is DFQATT, CDR2 SNEGSKA, per germline (reference sequence). The CDR3 sequence is 14 residues long. The CDR3 loop reads CSATGGGAPNEQYF. CDR3 sequence (DNA): TGCAGTGCTACCGGTGGGGGGGCCCCCAATGAGCAGTACTTC.

V usage is TRBV11-2 and J usage is TRBJ1-5, with D possibly TRBD1 on 5 matching bases. CDR3 length: 15 amino acids. V dropped 2 bases and J dropped 5 bases, with 13 bases sitting between them. Germline CDR1 is SGHAT and CDR2 is FQNNGV. This CDR3 is CASSLTGARDQPQHF. CDR3 bases: TGTGCCAGCAGCTTAACCGGGGCGAGGGATCAGCCCCAGCATTTT. Using reference TRBV11-2 and TRBJ1-5 for the parts outside the CDR3, the full variable domain is EAGVAQSPRYKIIEKRQSVAFWCNPISGHATLYWYQQILGQGPKLLIQFQNNGVVDDSQLPKDRFSAERLKGVDSTLKIQPAKLEDSAVYLCASSLTGARDQPQHFGDGTRLSIL.

As concerns this clonotype: This may come from a read error, since a much larger clone is one base off. V is TRBV5-1 and J is TRBJ2-3; possibly TRBD2 for D (6 bases). Trimming stripped 0 bases from V and 4 bases from J, with 18 bases between. This CDR3 has 17 amino acids. CDR1 and CDR2 (germline): SGHRS, YFSETQ. The CDR3, as DNA: TGCGCCAGCAGCTTGGGAGGAGGGCTAGCTGGCGCAGATACGCAGTATTTT. As protein: CASSLGGGLAGADTQYF.

This clonotype was observed a few times. This CDR3 reads CASSYGSGQGATSAFF. The CDR3 DNA reads as TGTGCCAGCAGTTACGGATCAGGACAGGGGGCGACGTCCGCTTTCTTT. The rearrangement uses TRBV6-2 or TRBV6-3 and TRBJ1-1; 11 positions match TRBD1. Germline CDR1 MNHEY, CDR2 SVGEGT. This CDR3 has 16 residues. After removal of 2 bases from V and 11 bases from J, the junction contained 13 bases not matched to a gene.

This clonotype has a count of ten or more. V usage is TRBV6-1 and J usage is TRBJ2-7, with no clear D. With 2 bases removed from V and 8 bases from J, the gap between germline ends came to 10 bases. Germline CDR1 is MNHNS and CDR2 is SASEGT. This CDR3 spans 12 amino acids. Here the CDR3 reads CASSEFLVQQYF. The CDR3 nucleotides are TGTGCCAGCAGTGAATTTCTGGTCCAGCAGTACTTC.

This clonotype was detected many times. The J gene is TRBJ2-5, the V gene TRBV7-2, with 12 bases aligning to TRBD1. The CDR3 extends over 19 amino acids. CDR1 is SGHTA, CDR2 FQGNSA, per germline. V dropped 2 bases and J dropped 4; count of bases not matched to a gene: 14. CDR3 bases: TGTGCCAGCAGCTTAAGACCCCAGAGTTGGGACAGGGGGCGAGAGACCCAGTACTTC. The encoded protein is CASSLRPQSWDRGRETQYF. Full variable domain (remainder filled in from reference TRBV7-2 and TRBJ2-5): GAGVSQSPSNKVTEKGKDVELRCDPISGHTALYWYRQSLGQGLEFLIYFQGNSAPDKSGLPSDRFSAERTGGSVSTLTIQRTQQEDSAVYLCASSLRPQSWDRGRETQYFGPGTRLLVL.

At least ten counts were recorded for this clonotype. The V and J genes are TRBV5-1 and TRBJ2-7; no clear D gene. V was clipped by 0 bases and J by 0 bases, with 13 bases between them. The CDR3 is 16 amino acids. CDR1 SGHRS and CDR2 YFSETQ come from the germline V gene. The CDR3 region has the DNA TGCGCCAGCAGCTTGGCCGGACGGGCTAGCTCCTACGAGCAGTACTTC. Amino acids: CASSLAGRASSYEQYF.

A remark on this clonotype: An end of the junction does not agree with germline; a read error may underlie this. The rearrangement links TRBV7-2 to TRBJ2-3; D ambiguous. The CDR3 length is 14 residues. Germline loops: CDR1 SGHTA, CDR2 FQGNSA. CDR3 in amino acids: CASNLSAVTDTQYF. The CDR3 nucleotides are TGTGCCAGCAACTTATCAGCAGTCACAGATACGCAGTATTTT.

Comment on this clonotype: A read error may explain this, as a much larger clone is one base away. The CDR3 DNA sequence: TGTGCCAGCAGCCGAGGATTCGGGAATCAGCCCCAGCATTTT. It encodes CASSRGFGNQPQHF. The rearrangement joins TRBV3-1 to TRBJ1-5, with D unclear. Between the trimmed V and J ends, which lost 4 bases and 4 bases, there was a span of 11 bases. CDR1 is LGHDT, CDR2 YNNKEL, per germline (reference sequence). CDR3 size: 14 residues.

This sequence joins TRBV9 and TRBJ2-7; possibly TRBD1 for D (5 bases). This CDR3 has 17 amino acids. The V gene's germline CDR1 is SGDLS and CDR2 YYNGEE. Trimming left V 1 base short and J 3 bases short, with 20 bases between. This CDR3 is CASSVSVGARSNYEQYF. CDR3 DNA sequence: TGTGCCAGCAGCGTATCTGTTGGGGCACGGAGCAACTACGAGCAGTACTTC.

V is TRBV11-2 and J is TRBJ1-4; D is unclear. Germline values: CDR1 SGHAT, CDR2 FQNNGV. The CDR3 consists of 16 residues. V lost 5 bases to trimming and J lost 0 bases, with 13 bases between them. For the CDR3, the DNA is TGTGCCAGCAGCCGACTGGGAGGGACAACTAATGAAAAACTGTTTTTT. Translated, it gives CASSRLGGTTNEKLFF.

Ten or more counts support this clonotype. One junction end does not reproduce the germline sequence, and a read error may be involved. The rearrangement joins TRBV9 to TRBJ2-3, with 10 bases identical to TRBD2. The CDR3 consists of 15 residues. CDR1 and CDR2 from the germline V gene are SGDLS and YYNGEE. CDR3 region: CASSVGLAATDTQYF. CDR3 coding DNA: TGTGCCAGCAGTGTAGGACTAGCGGCCACAGATACGCAGTATTTT.

Regarding this clonotype: This sequence may be a read error, since a much larger clone differs from it by one base. CDR3 DNA: TGTGCCAGCAGCGGGACTAGCGGGGGGAACTACAATGAGCAGTACTTC. Amino acid sequence: CASSGTSGGNYNEQYF. The rearrangement uses TRBV2 and TRBJ2-7, with 15 bases that match TRBD2. The junction had 10 bases not matched to a gene; V was cut back by 6 bases and J by 7 bases. This CDR3 has 16 residues. The germline V gene encodes CDR1 SNHLY and CDR2 FYNNEI. Full variable domain (remainder filled in from reference TRBV2 and TRBJ2-7): EPEVTQTPSHQVTQMGQEVILRCVPISNHLYFYWYRQILGQKVEFLVSFYNNEISEKSEIFDDQFSVERPDGSNFTLKIRSTKLEDSAMYFCASSGTSGGNYNEQYFGPGTRLTVT.

This clonotype was counted only a few times. This chain links TRBV9 with TRBJ2-5; 8 nucleotides line up with TRBD2. Germline V lookup: CDR1 SGDLS, CDR2 YYNGEE. With V trimmed by 0 bases and J by 4 bases, 11 bases remained unmatched. This CDR3 contains 17 residues. The CDR3 DNA sequence: TGTGCCAGCAGCGTAGCGGACCCGGGGGGGCGTGGAGAGACCCAGTACTTC. This translates into CASSVADPGGRGETQYF.

This clonotype appeared a few times. The gene calls are TRBV20-1 and TRBJ2-2, with TRBD1 matching over 7 bases. With V trimmed by 6 bases and J by 0 bases, 7 bases remained unmatched. This CDR3 is 15 amino acids long. Germline CDR1 DFQATT, CDR2 SNEGSKA (reference sequence). CDR3 sequence reads: CSARGTAANTGELFF. The DNA of the CDR3 is TGCAGTGCCCGAGGGACAGCCGCGAACACCGGGGAGCTGTTTTTT.

Notes on this clonotype: Being one base from a much bigger clone, this may be a read error. This chain links TRBV10-3 with TRBJ2-1; no definite D call. This CDR3 has 12 residues. The V end was cut by 11 bases, the J end by 13 bases, with 21 bases between. Per the germline V gene, CDR1 is ENHRY and CDR2 is SYGVKD. Here the CDR3 DNA reads TGTGCCTCCAAAGGCCCAGCCGAGACCCAGTTCTTC. This sequence encodes CASKGPAETQFF.

At least ten counts were recorded for this clonotype. This chain connects TRBV12-3 or TRBV12-4 to TRBJ1-2, with 9 positions matching TRBD1. With V trimmed by 3 bases and J by 8 bases, 4 bases remained unmatched. CDR3 length equals 13 residues. The DNA of the CDR3 is TGTGCCAGCAGTTTCGGACAGGGGTTAGGCTACACCTTC. Protein product: CASSFGQGLGYTF.

This clonotype was detected ten times or more. The chain couples TRBV4-2 to TRBJ2-6; perhaps TRBD1 as D (6 bases). Trimming took 4 bases from V and 0 from J, leaving 22 bases between them. Germline V lookup: CDR1 LGHNA, CDR2 YNFKEQ. CDR3 length: 20 amino acids. CDR3 in DNA: TGTGCCAGCAGCCTTAGAGCCGATCCAGGGGTTGGCTCTGGGGCCAACGTCCTGACTTTC. Protein product: CASSLRADPGVGSGANVLTF.